This T cell receptor beta chain was observed in a study of Tregs in tolerant kidney transplant recipients. As concerns this clone: Its antigen is undetermined.

Unstimulated regulatory T cells (CD4+CD25+CD127-), CD4+CD25- non-regulatory cells, CD4 and CD8 cells were FACS-sorted from thawed PBMCs. TCRdb keeps only in-frame clones here, not all; method: immunoSEQ multiplex PCR. This table holds some 90,000 clones, 90% to 95% found once. General study points: The most relevant donor-specific Treg TCRbeta repertoire apparently came from expansion with activated donor B cells. Validation in larger populations is needed because few patients were studied.

The material sequenced was CD8+ T cells from blood. This sequence was found in a human donor in good health.

This CDR3 is CASSLGPPGQGMRGTEAFF. The DNA of the CDR3 is TGTGCCAGCAGCTTGGGCCCCCCGGGACAGGGGATGAGGGGCACTGAAGCTTTCTTT. V usage is TRBV5-6 and J usage is TRBJ1-1; 10 nucleotides agree with TRBD1. The CDR3 runs 19 residues. J gave up 4 bases and V 0 bases, and 15 bases lay outside the gene matches. Germline loops: CDR1 SGHDT, CDR2 YYEEEE.